Below, 8 T cell receptor beta chains from the same sample are listed, as sequenced in a study of cytomegalovirus exposure and HLA in healthy donors. PCR used 60 Vbeta primers and 13 Jbeta primers. The repertoire was sequenced with immunoSEQ multiplex PCR; TCRdb's copy has only in-frame clones and lacks some. The table includes 100,000 to 120,000 clones, nearly 80% detected once. The sequencing sample was made of PBMCs. The receptors derive from a woman aged 25 to 39 in good health and CMV-seronegative.

The V and J genes are TRBV6-5 and TRBJ1-1; 7 positions match TRBD1. The CDR3 contains 13 residues. J gave up 3 bases and V 11 bases, and 9 bases lay outside the gene matches. Germline V gene lookup returns CDR1 MNHEY and CDR2 SVGAGI. CDR3 protein: CAAQDREDTEAFF. The CDR3 nucleotides are TGTGCCGCTCAAGACAGGGAGGACACTGAAGCTTTCTTT.

The rearrangement joins TRBV5-6 to TRBJ1-2; possibly TRBD1 for D (5 bases). Germline loops: CDR1 SGHDT, CDR2 YYEEEE. Between the trimmed V and J ends, which lost 0 bases and 7 bases, there was a span of 10 bases. The CDR3 is 13 amino acids. The CDR3 DNA reads as TGTGCCAGCAGCTTGGTAGGGGTCGGTGGCTACACCTTC. Its protein product is CASSLVGVGGYTF.

The rearrangement joins TRBV11-2 to TRBJ2-2, with 11 bases matching TRBD1. V shed 5 bases, J shed 3 bases, and the junction held 8 bases outside the gene matches. This CDR3 comprises 17 residues. CDR1 is SGHAT and CDR2 is FQNNGV in the germline V gene. The CDR3 sequence is CASSPLQGQGDTGELFF. The CDR3 region has the DNA TGTGCCAGCAGCCCACTCCAGGGACAGGGGGACACCGGGGAGCTGTTTTTT.

The chain carries TRBV7-9 and TRBJ1-4; D not resolved. Trimming removed 5 bases at V and 5 bases at J, with 15 bases between. This CDR3 has 15 amino acids. CDR1 and CDR2 from the germline V gene are SEHNR and FQNEAQ (reference sequence). The CDR3: CASSRAGGPNEKLFF. The CDR3 DNA reads TGTGCCAGCAGCCGTGCTGGAGGTCCAAATGAAAAACTGTTTTTT.

This chain connects TRBV6-1 to TRBJ1-2; D gene uncertain. The CDR3 length is 13 residues. The germline V gene has CDR1 MNHNS and CDR2 SASEGT. V was pared by 1 base and J by 4 bases, with 7 bases between. This CDR3 reads CASSEGASYGYTF. The DNA of the CDR3 is TGTGCCAGCAGTGAAGGGGCGAGCTATGGCTACACCTTC.

CDR3 protein: CASSTGRGLGREQYF. The CDR3 bases are TGTGCCAGCAGCACAGGGCGGGGGCTCGGGCGCGAGCAGTACTTC. This chain connects TRBV11-2 to TRBJ2-7, with a possible D match to TRBD2 (7 bases). Trimming removed 5 bases from V and 6 bases from J, with 20 bases in between. This CDR3 comprises 15 residues. Germline V gene data show CDR1 as SGHAT and CDR2 as FQNNGV.

The gene calls are TRBV9 and TRBJ2-6; 9 positions agree with TRBD1. V dropped 3 bases and J dropped 6; count of bases not matched to a gene: 4. Germline V CDR1 and CDR2: SGDLS, YYNGEE. CDR3 size: 15 residues. The CDR3 spells CASSAQGAQANVLTF. The CDR3 DNA follows: TGTGCCAGCAGCGCACAGGGGGCGCAGGCCAACGTCCTGACTTTC.

The chain links TRBV30 to TRBJ2-5; 13 positions match TRBD2. CDR3 length equals 15 residues. J was trimmed by 4 bases and V by 4 bases; bases with no gene match: 6. CDR1 and CDR2 from the germline V gene are GTSNPN and SVGIG (reference sequence). The CDR3: CAWMPLAGGGETQYF. In nucleotides, the CDR3 is TGTGCCTGGATGCCACTAGCGGGGGGGGGAGAGACCCAGTACTTC.